This T cell receptor (beta chain) comes out of a study of T cell clones after liver transplantation. Whole-study context: TCRbeta sequencing after a pre-transplant mixed lymphocyte reaction identified graft-donor-reactive clones, later tracked in post-transplant blood. HCV positivity affected three of eight recipients; the rest lacked autoimmune or viral indications. Points from the study as a whole: Donor-reactive sequences fell more than third party-reactive ones, suggesting partial deletion. Migration into the graft, not deletion, may explain lost graft donor-reactive T cells.

Germline-derived CDR1 and CDR2 are SEHNR and FQNEAQ (reference sequence). V lost 5 bases and J lost 0, with 10 bases in between. This CDR3 region has 15 residues. Turning to this clone: The antigen is not known.

Sequencing used immunoSEQ multiplex PCR; TCRdb keeps in-frame clones, though not all of them. The sample holds nearly 55,000 clones, approximately 84% seen once. The chain links TRBV7-9 to TRBJ1-4; the D is unclear. Sample: CD4+ T cells from blood, taken before liver transplant. This clonotype was sampled from a human donor who received a liver transplant. CDR3 in amino acids: CASSAYSATNEKLFF. The DNA for the CDR3 is TGTGCCAGCAGCGCGTATTCCGCAACTAATGAAAAACTGTTTTTT.